This T cell receptor beta chain was identified during a study of cytomegalovirus exposure and HLA in healthy donors. The study ran its PCR with 60 Vbeta and 13 Jbeta primers. Assay: immunoSEQ multiplex PCR; the TCRdb copy retains only in-frame clones and omits some. The sample consists of 100,000 to 120,000 clones, 70% to 85% of them appearing once. The germline V gene has CDR1 MGHDK and CDR2 SYGVNS. Losses at the gene ends were 4 bases for V and 4 bases for J; bases not matched to a gene: 14. This CDR3 contains 17 residues. The TCR sequence derives from a man aged 30-40 years in good health and CMV-seropositive. The sample comprised PBMCs. The chain joins TRBV25-1 to TRBJ2-7; TRBD1 matches 9 bases. CDR3 residues: CASSVNHDRGTTYEQYF. The CDR3, as DNA: TGTGCCAGCAGTGTAAATCACGACAGGGGGACGACGTACGAGCAGTACTTC.